These 10 T cell receptor beta chains were sequenced from one sample in a study of CD8 T cells in Susac syndrome. Roughly 0.45 to 1 ug RNA was reverse transcribed with random hexamers. TCRdb re-derived calls from the immunoSEQ multiplex PCR reads in MiXCR, one entry per CDR3 protein. The data contain roughly 130,000 distinct CDR3 sequences, about 96% of them singletons. The sequenced sample was CD4+ T cells from PBMCs. The receptors here all came from a human donor in good health.

The chain uses TRBV6-6 and TRBJ2-5; D gene uncertain. Trimming removed 11 bases from V and 6 bases from J, with 19 bases in between. CDR3 length: 13 residues. Germline CDR1 and CDR2: MNHNY and SVGAGI (reference sequence). CDR3 loop: CASWARSRKTQYF. The CDR3 DNA sequence: TGTGCCTCGTGGGCCCGGTCCCGGAAGACCCAGTACTTC.

This sequence joins TRBV3-1 and TRBJ1-1; no firm D call. CDR1 is LGHDT, CDR2 YNNKEL, per germline (reference sequence). The CDR3 is made up of 15 amino acids. With 4 bases removed from V and 5 bases from J, the gap between germline ends came to 17 bases. CDR3 sequence reads: CASSPPLKGKTEAFF. In DNA, the CDR3 is TGTGCCAGCAGCCCACCATTAAAGGGCAAGACTGAAGCTTTCTTT.

The chain has TRBV29-1 and TRBJ2-1, with no clear D. This CDR3 region has 10 residues. Trimming shortened V by 5 bases and J by 5 bases, and 4 bases separated the two germline ends. CDR1 is SQVTM and CDR2 is ANQGSEA in the germline V gene. The CDR3 spells CSVRNNEQFF. DNA for the CDR3: TGCAGCGTTAGGAACAATGAGCAGTTCTTC.

This clonotype has just one count. The chain combines TRBV18 with TRBJ1-2; D gene unclear. Germline V gives CDR1 KGHSH, CDR2 LQKENI. The CDR3 runs to 13 residues. Trimming took 2 bases from V and 3 from J, leaving 7 bases between them. This chain's CDR3 is CASSPNIYYGYTF. The CDR3 DNA follows: TGTGCCAGCTCACCAAACATTTACTATGGCTACACCTTC.

The CDR3 DNA reads as TGTGCCAGCGAGGGTTCAGCCAATGAGCAGTTCTTC. Its translation is CASEGSANEQFF. The chain is built from TRBV7-9 and TRBJ2-1, with D maybe TRBD2 (5 bases). CDR3 length: 12 amino acids. Germline-derived CDR1 and CDR2 are SEHNR and FQNEAQ (reference sequence). V dropped 8 bases and J dropped 6 bases, with 11 bases sitting between them.

The chain has TRBV6-2 or TRBV6-3 and TRBJ2-1; possibly TRBD2 for D (5 bases). Trimming pared 5 bases from V and 0 bases from J, leaving 11 bases between. This CDR3 contains 15 residues. Germline V gene lookup returns CDR1 MNHEY and CDR2 SVGEGT. The CDR3 loop reads CASSRAAPSYNEQFF. The CDR3 coding sequence is TGTGCCAGCAGTAGAGCGGCCCCCTCCTACAATGAGCAGTTCTTC.

This clonotype was found once. The chain recombines TRBV3-1 with TRBJ2-6; D is uncertain. The CDR3 spans 16 residues. V lost 4 bases and J 0 bases, leaving 10 bases between the germline ends. Per germline, CDR1 LGHDT and CDR2 YNNKEL (reference sequence). CDR3 region: CASSRGPFSGANVLTF. The CDR3 DNA is TGTGCCAGCAGCCGCGGACCGTTCTCTGGGGCCAACGTCCTGACTTTC.

This clonotype has only a few counts. V and J are TRBV2 and TRBJ1-2; D not certain. The ends were cut back, 5 bases at V and 7 bases at J, with 11 bases in the middle. CDR1 is SNHLY and CDR2 is FYNNEI in the germline V gene. This CDR3 has 12 residues. The CDR3 loop reads CASSPDSGGYTF. As DNA, the CDR3 is TGTGCCAGCAGTCCCGATAGCGGTGGCTACACCTTC. Together with reference TRBV2 and TRBJ1-2, the CDR3 gives the full variable domain: EPEVTQTPSHQVTQMGQEVILRCVPISNHLYFYWYRQILGQKVEFLVSFYNNEISEKSEIFDDQFSVERPDGSNFTLKIRSTKLEDSAMYFCASSPDSGGYTFGSGTRLTVV.

This chain connects TRBV7-2 to TRBJ1-5; TRBD1 aligns across 7 bases. With V trimmed by 5 bases and J by 6 bases, 7 bases remained unmatched. Looked up from germline, CDR1 is SGHTA and CDR2 is FQGNSA. CDR3 size: 14 residues. Here the CDR3 reads CASSTRGHGQPQHF. Written as DNA, the CDR3 is TGTGCCAGCAGCACAAGGGGGCACGGTCAGCCCCAGCATTTT.

V gene TRBV19 combines with J gene TRBJ2-7; TRBD1 agrees at 9 bases. CDR3 size: 14 residues. CDR1 and CDR2 from the germline V gene are LNHDA and SQIVND (reference sequence). V lost 7 bases and J lost 1; bases outside the gene matches: 5. The CDR3 DNA sequence: TGTGCCAGTAAAACAGGGGGCGCTTCCTACGAGCAGTACTTC. It specifies CASKTGGASYEQYF.